This TCR beta chain was found in a study of a mutant IDH1 vaccine in newly diagnosed glioma. Study details: Averaging around 42 years of age, treated patients were about 60% male and approximately 40% female. General study findings and limits: Changes to the top peripheral T cell clonotypes appeared unrelated to pseudoprogression.

The protocol was immunoSEQ multiplex PCR, while the TCRdb copy is restricted to in-frame clones and leaves out a portion. This sample carries 29,000 or so clones, about three quarters of them seen once, and the ten largest clones take approximately 8%. J gave up 7 bases and V 4 bases, and 8 bases lay outside the gene matches. This CDR3 is built from 15 residues. Germline assignment: CDR1 MNHEY and CDR2 SVGAGI. About this clone: Its antigen is as yet unknown.

Time point defined: week 35, safety follow-up. All doses held 300 ug of mutant IDH1 20-mer peptide, with topical imiquimod. This TCR was sampled from a man in his fifties or sixties with glioma. The rearrangement uses TRBV6-5 and TRBJ2-7; TRBD2 matches 12 bases. The specimen comprised PBMCs, sampled from a glioma patient whose treatment included an IDH1 peptide vaccine. The CDR3 loop reads CASSSRLAGVREQYF. For the CDR3, the DNA is TGTGCCAGCAGTTCCAGACTAGCGGGGGTCCGGGAGCAGTACTTC.